The clone carrying this TCR beta chain has just a few counts. These data belong to a study of blood T cell repertoires in COVID-19. Study information: Sources were T cells, B-cell-depleted T cells, or PBMCs; the material itself was cDNA or gDNA.

Unmatched junction bases numbered 11, after V lost 8 bases and J lost 7 bases. The CDR3 runs to 14 residues. Germline values: CDR1 LGHNA, CDR2 YNFKEQ. Libraries were prepared by immunoSEQ multiplex PCR; TCRdb keeps only in-frame clonotypes and omits some of them. Among over 250,000 clones listed, 83% were seen once. The sequence derives from a woman aged 45-59 years who had recovered from COVID-19. Sequenced sample: peripheral blood. The rearrangement links TRBV4-2 to TRBJ2-7; 10 bases are shared with TRBD1. CDR3 amino acids: CASSPGTGVWEQYF. The CDR3 DNA sequence: TGTGCCAGCTCCCCGGGGACAGGGGTGTGGGAGCAGTACTTC.